The 18 T cell receptor beta chains listed next were all sequenced from one sample in a study of blood T cell repertoires in COVID-19. TCRdb's table, derived via immunoSEQ multiplex PCR, lists solely in-frame clones and lacks some. The sample yields 220,000 or so clones, around 88% seen once. Input material: PBMCs or T cells enriched from blood (not recorded which). These receptors originate from a woman between 45 and 60 years old who had recovered from COVID-19.

This clone has more than one count but fewer than ten. J is TRBJ2-5 and V is TRBV6-5, with D possibly matching TRBD2 (6 bases). CDR1 and CDR2 from the germline V gene are MNHEY and SVGAGI. The CDR3 runs to 13 residues. The V gene lost 6 bases and the J gene lost 6 bases, with 14 bases spanning the gap. The CDR3 here is CASRREKGKTQYF. CDR3 coding DNA: TGTGCCAGCAGACGGGAGAAAGGAAAGACCCAGTACTTC.

The genes are TRBV5-5 and TRBJ2-7; D call uncertain. Trimming stripped 0 bases from V and 2 bases from J, with 12 bases between. The CDR3 consists of 15 residues. CDR1 and CDR2 (germline): SGHKS, YYEKEE (reference sequence). The CDR3 reads CASSLGWPGPYEQYF. Here the CDR3 DNA reads TGTGCCAGCAGCTTGGGCTGGCCAGGCCCCTACGAGCAGTACTTC.

This chain connects TRBV7-8 to TRBJ1-6; 9 nucleotides align to TRBD1. The germline V gene has CDR1 SGHVS and CDR2 FQNEAQ. V trimming: 7 bases; J trimming: 10 bases; junction bases outside the gene matches: 8. The CDR3 sequence is 14 residues long. The CDR3 loop reads CASNPPGQGSPLHF. The CDR3 DNA reads as TGTGCCAGCAACCCACCGGGACAGGGATCACCCCTCCACTTT.

The J gene is TRBJ1-6, the V gene TRBV18; D is possibly TRBD1 (6 bases). The CDR3 sequence is 15 residues long. Trimming took 4 bases from V and 4 from J, leaving 11 bases between them. Germline CDR1 and CDR2: KGHSH and LQKENI. The CDR3 is CASSQNGQYNSPLHF. In DNA, the CDR3 is TGTGCCAGCTCACAAAATGGACAGTATAATTCACCCCTCCACTTT.

The chain employs TRBV18 and TRBJ2-7, with TRBD2 matching 9 bases. The trim removed 3 bases at V and 2 bases at J, leaving 2 bases unmatched. Germline CDR1 is KGHSH and CDR2 is LQKENI. This CDR3 is built from 14 residues. CDR3: CASSPKRGAYEQYF. CDR3 nucleotides: TGTGCCAGCTCACCCAAGCGGGGGGCCTACGAGCAGTACTTC.

The chain has TRBV4-1 and TRBJ2-2, with 9 positions matching TRBD2. This CDR3 is built from 16 residues. CDR1 is MGHRA, CDR2 YSYEKL, per germline. Trimming cost V 2 bases and J 3 bases; bases outside gene matches: 4. In DNA, the CDR3 is TGCGCCAGCAGCCAATCCGCGGGAGGGGACACCGGGGAGCTGTTTTTT. It specifies CASSQSAGGDTGELFF.

This clone appeared a few times. The rearrangement links TRBV19 to TRBJ1-6; 8 bases are shared with TRBD1. The junction had 2 bases not matched to a gene; V was cut back by 6 bases and J by 7 bases. CDR1 LNHDA and CDR2 SQIVND come from the germline V gene (reference sequence). The CDR3 is 13 amino acids. The CDR3 DNA follows: TGTGCCAGTAGGGACAGGGTAAATTCACCCCTCCACTTT. It specifies CASRDRVNSPLHF.

The chain carries TRBV5-1 and TRBJ2-5, with TRBD1 identical over 7 bases. V dropped 0 bases and J dropped 4; count of bases not matched to a gene: 6. Germline loops: CDR1 SGHRS, CDR2 YFSETQ. The CDR3 is 15 residues long. CDR3 sequence reads: CASSLGTRGRETQYF. CDR3 DNA sequence: TGCGCCAGCAGCTTGGGAACTAGGGGGCGAGAGACCCAGTACTTC.

This clone was recorded once. The V call is TRBV30, the J call TRBJ2-5; D unresolved. The CDR3 is 12 residues long. The ends were cut back, 1 base at V and 7 bases at J, with 10 bases in the middle. Looked up from germline, CDR1 is GTSNPN and CDR2 is SVGIG (reference sequence). The CDR3 nucleotides read TGTGCCTGGAGTGGCGGTTTTGCGACCCAGTACTTC. Translation: CAWSGGFATQYF.

The rearrangement links TRBV5-4 to TRBJ1-1; 7 nucleotides agree with TRBD1. Germline CDR1 reads SGHNT; CDR2 reads YYREEE (reference sequence). CDR3 length: 15 amino acids. After removal of 4 bases from V and 2 bases from J, the junction contained 8 bases not matched to a gene. The CDR3 DNA sequence: TGTGCCAGCAGCCGGAGGGACAGTCTAAACACTGAAGCTTTCTTT. Protein sequence: CASSRRDSLNTEAFF.

The chain employs TRBV30 and TRBJ1-5, with 10 bases lining up with TRBD1. CDR1 and CDR2 (germline): GTSNPN, SVGIG (reference sequence). V lost 5 bases and J lost 4; bases outside the gene matches: 14. The CDR3 extends over 17 amino acids. CDR3 DNA: TGTGCCTGGGGGACGGGTGGACAGGACAGGGGGAATCAGCCCCAGCATTTT. Its protein product is CAWGTGGQDRGNQPQHF.

This chain joins TRBV5-1 and TRBJ2-3; D gene unclear. The germline V and J ends were trimmed by 0 bases and 8 bases, with 4 bases remaining between them. The CDR3 contains 11 residues. Looked up from germline, CDR1 is SGHRS and CDR2 is YFSETQ. CDR3 in amino acids: CASSLGGTQYF. In nucleotides, the CDR3 is TGCGCCAGCAGCTTGGGAGGTACGCAGTATTTT.

The chain recombines TRBV23-1 with TRBJ2-1; 12 nucleotides align to TRBD2. TRBV23-1 is known as an ORF, though its function is uncertain. V was clipped by 0 bases and J by 6 bases; unmatched bases: 15. The CDR3 covers 20 residues. CDR3: CASSQSSSSGRARSRNEQFF. CDR3 bases: TGCGCCAGCAGTCAATCGTCTTCTAGCGGGAGGGCTCGATCGCGCAATGAGCAGTTCTTC.

The chain joins TRBV7-8 to TRBJ1-2; 7 nucleotides agree with TRBD1. CDR3 size: 13 residues. After removal of 3 bases from V and 8 bases from J, the junction contained 6 bases not matched to a gene. Germline V CDR1 and CDR2: SGHVS, FQNEAQ. The CDR3 here is CASSLGQKGGYTF. Here the CDR3 DNA reads TGTGCCAGCAGCTTGGGACAGAAAGGGGGCTACACCTTC.

This clone has more than one count but fewer than ten. The chain is built from TRBV7-3 and TRBJ2-1, with TRBD1 identical over 8 bases. CDR1 is SGHTA, CDR2 FQGTGA, per germline. The CDR3 covers 14 residues. V shed 5 bases, J shed 5 bases, and the junction held 5 bases outside the gene matches. The CDR3 loop is CASSPGQGHNEQFF. For the CDR3, the DNA is TGTGCCAGCAGCCCTGGACAGGGCCACAATGAGCAGTTCTTC.

The genes are TRBV3-1 (or the pseudogene TRBV3-2) and TRBJ1-1; D is perhaps TRBD1 (6 bases). CDR3 size: 17 residues. Germline V lookup: CDR1 LGHDT, CDR2 YNNKEL (reference sequence). V lost 4 bases and J lost 2, with 20 bases in between. CDR3 in DNA: TGTGCCAGCAGCCTAAAGTATGTTCGGACAGATAACACTGAAGCTTTCTTT. Translation gives CASSLKYVRTDNTEAFF.

Note on this clone: One end of the junction is discordant with germline, which a read error may explain. This chain connects TRBV5-8 to TRBJ2-1; perhaps TRBD2 as D (6 bases). This CDR3 comprises 15 residues. Germline V CDR1 and CDR2: SGHTS, YDEGEE. The CDR3 protein is CASSLLALAYNEQFF. DNA of the CDR3: TGTGCCAGCAGCTTGTTGGCACTAGCCTATAATGAGCAGTTCTTC.

This clone was seen only a few times. The J gene is TRBJ1-3, the V gene TRBV9; D unclear. V gave up 1 base and J gave up 4 bases, with 15 bases separating them. The CDR3 consists of 16 residues. The V gene's germline CDR1 is SGDLS and CDR2 YYNGEE. CDR3 bases: TGTGCCAGCAGCGTATTCGAGGAGGGCCCGGGAAACACCATATATTTT. It codes for CASSVFEEGPGNTIYF. Looking up the rest from reference TRBV9 and TRBJ1-3 gives the full variable domain: DSGVTQTPKHLITATGQRVTLRCSPRSGDLSVYWYQQSLDQGLQFLIQYYNGEERAKGNILERFSAQQFPDLHSELNLSSLELGDSALYFCASSVFEEGPGNTIYFGEGSWLTVV.